These 18 T cell receptor beta chains came from one sample sequenced in a study of blood T cell repertoires in COVID-19. Produced via immunoSEQ multiplex PCR; TCRdb's table is partial and in-frame only. The top ten clones hold more than 10% of a sample with under 130,000 clones, more than 75% of them seen once. Sequenced material: peripheral blood. The source of these receptors is a human donor in a cohort sampled during active COVID-19.

V is TRBV2 and J is TRBJ1-2; 9 bases align to TRBD1. Germline CDR1 is SNHLY and CDR2 is FYNNEI. V gave up 5 bases and J gave up 3 bases; unmatched junction bases: 1. The CDR3 loop spans 13 amino acids. CDR3 DNA: TGTGCCAGCAGTCGGGACAGGGACTATGGCTACACCTTC. Encoded protein: CASSRDRDYGYTF.

The V call is TRBV15, the J call TRBJ2-1; 9 bases agree with TRBD2. The V gene's germline CDR1 is LNHNV and CDR2 YYDKDF (reference sequence). Trimming cost V 0 bases and J 8 bases; bases outside gene matches: 5. The CDR3 runs 15 residues. The CDR3 protein is CATSREAGGHYEQFF. CDR3 bases: TGTGCCACCAGCAGAGAAGCGGGGGGCCACTATGAGCAGTTCTTC.

The gene calls are TRBV6-4 and TRBJ2-3; 10 nucleotides agree with TRBD2. The CDR3 is 15 residues long. V trimming: 4 bases; J trimming: 1 base; junction bases outside the gene matches: 2. CDR1 MRHNA and CDR2 SNTAGT come from the germline V gene. CDR3 sequence (DNA): TGTGCCAGCAGTGCCGGACTAGCGGGCACAGATACGCAGTATTTT. This encodes CASSAGLAGTDTQYF.

V and J are TRBV5-6 and TRBJ1-3; weak D call: TRBD1 (5 bases). The CDR3 extends over 14 amino acids. Between the trimmed V and J ends, which lost 4 bases and 3 bases, there was a span of 11 bases. From germline, CDR1 is SGHDT and CDR2 YYEEEE. This CDR3 reads CASSPQGVGNTIYF. The DNA for the CDR3 is TGTGCCAGCAGCCCCCAAGGGGTTGGAAACACCATATATTTT.

The rearrangement uses TRBV6-2 or TRBV6-3 and TRBJ2-1; 10 nucleotides match TRBD2. The CDR3 has 15 residues. V trimming: 6 bases; J trimming: 11 bases; junction bases outside the gene matches: 13. From germline, CDR1 is MNHEY and CDR2 SVGEGT. The CDR3 spells CASSKTPGLAEKQFF. The CDR3 DNA follows: TGTGCCAGCAGCAAAACCCCCGGACTAGCGGAAAAGCAGTTCTTC.

The chain is built from TRBV7-2 and TRBJ2-7, with a weak D call TRBD1 (5 bases). The V end was cut by 1 base, the J end by 2 bases, with 9 bases between. The CDR3 extends over 14 amino acids. In germline, CDR1 is SGHTA, CDR2 FQGNSA. The chain's CDR3 is CASSLGRQTYEQYF. CDR3 bases: TGTGCCAGCAGCTTAGGACGACAGACCTACGAGCAGTACTTC.

The chain is built from TRBV9 and TRBJ1-3; maybe TRBD1 (5 bases). Germline-derived CDR1 and CDR2 are SGDLS and YYNGEE. V lost 0 bases and J 3 bases, leaving 16 bases between the germline ends. The CDR3 runs 17 residues. Here the CDR3 reads CASSVAGGTAGGNTIYF. Here the CDR3 DNA reads TGTGCCAGCAGCGTAGCTGGAGGGACGGCGGGTGGAAACACCATATATTTT.

This clone was found once. The chain recombines TRBV7-8 with TRBJ2-7; D unclear. The CDR3 extends over 14 amino acids. CDR1 is SGHVS, CDR2 FQNEAQ, per germline. Trimming stripped 1 base from V and 2 bases from J, with 9 bases between. The CDR3 loop reads CASSLGPSPYEQYF. The CDR3 DNA is TGTGCCAGCAGCTTAGGTCCGTCCCCCTACGAGCAGTACTTC.

This chain links TRBV11-3 with TRBJ1-2; perhaps TRBD1 as D (5 bases). The CDR3 has 13 amino acids. The germline gives CDR1 SGHNT, CDR2 YENEEA. The V gene lost 4 bases and the J gene lost 6 bases, with 12 bases spanning the gap. Here the CDR3 reads CASSSTGEHGYTF. In DNA, the CDR3 is TGTGCCAGCAGCTCGACGGGGGAGCATGGCTACACCTTC.

The chain uses TRBV6-5 and TRBJ2-2; 7 bases map to TRBD1. The V gene end was trimmed by 5 bases and the J gene end by 5 bases; junction bases not matched to a gene: 5. In germline, CDR1 is MNHEY, CDR2 SVGAGI. The length of the CDR3 is 14 residues. In DNA, the CDR3 is TGTGCCAGCAGTAGGGACAGTGGAACCGGGGAGCTGTTTTTT. As protein: CASSRDSGTGELFF.

V usage is TRBV5-1 and J usage is TRBJ1-3, with D possibly TRBD1 on 6 matching bases. Germline V gene sequence: CDR1 SGHRS, CDR2 YFSETQ. V lost 0 bases, J lost 0 bases, and 10 bases lay in between. This CDR3 spans 16 amino acids. This CDR3 reads CASSLEGQTSGNTIYF. The CDR3, as DNA: TGCGCCAGCAGCTTGGAAGGACAGACCTCTGGAAACACCATATATTTT.

This rearrangement joins TRBV5-6 to TRBJ2-3; TRBD2 aligns across 7 bases. From germline, CDR1 is SGHDT and CDR2 YYEEEE. Trimming cost V 2 bases and J 2 bases; bases outside gene matches: 8. The CDR3 spans 16 residues. The chain's CDR3 is CASSLGQRGSTDTQYF. Here the CDR3 DNA reads TGTGCCAGCAGCTTAGGCCAGCGGGGTTCCACAGATACGCAGTATTTT.

The CDR3: CASSYGTSGGKTDTQYF. DNA for the CDR3: TGTGCCAGCAGCTACGGGACTAGCGGGGGGAAGACAGATACGCAGTATTTT. The chain joins TRBV11-3 to TRBJ2-3, with TRBD2 identical over 15 bases. The germline CDR1 and CDR2 sequences are SGHNT and YENEEA. The CDR3 covers 17 residues. J was trimmed by 3 bases and V by 4 bases; bases with no gene match: 5.

This chain joins TRBV7-9 and TRBJ1-1, with D possibly matching TRBD1 (5 bases). Between the trimmed V and J ends, which lost 1 base and 5 bases, there was a span of 11 bases. In germline, CDR1 is SEHNR, CDR2 FQNEAQ (reference sequence). This CDR3 has 14 amino acids. This chain's CDR3 is CASSLEQGKTEAFF. CDR3 DNA: TGTGCCAGCAGCTTAGAGCAGGGAAAGACTGAAGCTTTCTTT. The whole variable domain, filled in from reference TRBV7-9 and TRBJ1-1, reads DTGVSQNPRHKITKRGQNVTFRCDPISEHNRLYWYRQTLGQGPEFLTYFQNEAQLEKSRLLSDRFSAERPKGSFSTLEIQRTEQGDSAMYLCASSLEQGKTEAFFGQGTRLTVV.

The chain joins TRBV29-1 to TRBJ1-1; weak D call: TRBD1 (5 bases). CDR1 and CDR2 (germline): SQVTM, ANQGSEA. The V and J ends lost 7 bases and 1 base respectively, with 10 bases between them. The CDR3 runs 12 residues. The CDR3 loop reads CSGGHSNTEAFF. The CDR3, as DNA: TGCAGCGGCGGACACTCGAACACTGAAGCTTTCTTT. The whole variable domain, filled in from reference TRBV29-1 and TRBJ1-1, reads SAVISQKPSRDICQRGTSLTIQCQVDSQVTMMFWYRQQPGQSLTLIATANQGSEATYESGFVIDKFPISRPNLTFSTLTVSNMSPEDSSIYLCSGGHSNTEAFFGQGTRLTVV.

CDR3 sequence reads: CASSPRKGDNEQFF. DNA of the CDR3: TGTGCCAGCTCACCAAGGAAGGGGGACAATGAGCAGTTCTTC. The chain recombines TRBV18 with TRBJ2-1; possibly TRBD1 for D (6 bases). This CDR3 contains 14 residues. Trimming stripped 2 bases from V and 5 bases from J, with 10 bases between. CDR1 and CDR2 (germline): KGHSH, LQKENI.

This rearrangement joins TRBV19 to TRBJ2-5; 8 positions agree with TRBD2. CDR3 length equals 13 residues. Germline V lookup: CDR1 LNHDA, CDR2 SQIVND (reference sequence). With V trimmed by 3 bases and J by 9 bases, 6 bases remained unmatched. The CDR3 loop is CASSMGTRRAQYF. The CDR3 DNA follows: TGTGCCAGTAGTATGGGGACTAGAAGGGCCCAGTACTTC.

This clone was seen ten or more times. In the same sample, other DNA sequences code for this CDR3. The rearrangement uses TRBV20-1 and TRBJ1-2; D is ambiguous. V was cut by 5 bases and J by 8 bases, with 12 bases left in between. Germline CDR1 DFQATT, CDR2 SNEGSKA (reference sequence). CDR3 length: 11 residues. The DNA of the CDR3 is TGCAGTGCTCCAAGCGGGCAGGGCTACACCTTC. Its translation: CSAPSGQGYTF.